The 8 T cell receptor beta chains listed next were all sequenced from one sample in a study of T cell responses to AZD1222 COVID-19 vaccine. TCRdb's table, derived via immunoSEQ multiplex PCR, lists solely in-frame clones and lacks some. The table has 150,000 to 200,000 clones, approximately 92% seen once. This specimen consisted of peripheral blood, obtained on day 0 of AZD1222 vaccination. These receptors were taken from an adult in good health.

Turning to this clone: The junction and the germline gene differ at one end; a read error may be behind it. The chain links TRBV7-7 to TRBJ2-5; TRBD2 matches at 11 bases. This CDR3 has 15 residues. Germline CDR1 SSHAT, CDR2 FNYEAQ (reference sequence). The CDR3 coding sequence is TGTGCTAGCAGCTTAGCGGGGGGGGTCCAGGAGACCCAGTACTTC. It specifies CASSLAGGVQETQYF.

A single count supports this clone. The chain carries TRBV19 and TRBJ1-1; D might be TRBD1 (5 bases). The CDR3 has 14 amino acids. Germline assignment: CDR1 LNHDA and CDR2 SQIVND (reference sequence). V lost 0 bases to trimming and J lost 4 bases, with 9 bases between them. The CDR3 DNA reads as TGTGCCAGTAGTATAGAGGAGGGACGCACTGAAGCTTTCTTT. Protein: CASSIEEGRTEAFF.

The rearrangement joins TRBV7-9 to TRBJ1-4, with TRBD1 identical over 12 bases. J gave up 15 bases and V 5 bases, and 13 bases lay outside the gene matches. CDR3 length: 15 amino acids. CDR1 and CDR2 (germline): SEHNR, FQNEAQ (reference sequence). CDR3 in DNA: TGTGCCAGCAGCCCGGGACAGGGGGCTAGAAAGGTGGTGTTTTTT. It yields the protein CASSPGQGARKVVFF.

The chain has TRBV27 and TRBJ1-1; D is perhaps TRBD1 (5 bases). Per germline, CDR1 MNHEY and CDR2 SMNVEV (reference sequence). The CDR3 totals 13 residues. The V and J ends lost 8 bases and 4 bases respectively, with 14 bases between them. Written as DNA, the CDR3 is TGTGCCAGCCTGAGGGGTAGCGGCACTGAAGCTTTCTTT. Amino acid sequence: CASLRGSGTEAFF.

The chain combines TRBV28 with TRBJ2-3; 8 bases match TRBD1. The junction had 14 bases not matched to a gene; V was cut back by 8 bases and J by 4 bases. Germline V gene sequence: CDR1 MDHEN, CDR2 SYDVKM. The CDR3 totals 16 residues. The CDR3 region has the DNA TGTGCCAGCTTACCGAGACAGGGGACAAACGCAGATACGCAGTATTTT. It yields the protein CASLPRQGTNADTQYF.

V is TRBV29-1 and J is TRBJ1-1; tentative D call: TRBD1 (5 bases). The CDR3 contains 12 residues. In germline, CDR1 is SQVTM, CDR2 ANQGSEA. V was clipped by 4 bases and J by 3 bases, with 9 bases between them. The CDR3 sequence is CSVARGYTEAFF. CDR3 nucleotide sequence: TGCAGCGTTGCCCGGGGGTACACTGAAGCTTTCTTT.

DNA for the CDR3: TGTGCCAGAAGCTTGAGGGTAGGGTCTCTAGGGGCCCAGCATTTT. Amino acid sequence: CARSLRVGSLGAQHF. V and J are TRBV5-3 and TRBJ1-5, with a tentative D call TRBD1 (5 bases). TRBV5-3 is an ORF, with its function uncertain. Trimming shortened V by 1 base and J by 11 bases, and 19 bases separated the two germline ends. The CDR3 sequence is 15 residues long.

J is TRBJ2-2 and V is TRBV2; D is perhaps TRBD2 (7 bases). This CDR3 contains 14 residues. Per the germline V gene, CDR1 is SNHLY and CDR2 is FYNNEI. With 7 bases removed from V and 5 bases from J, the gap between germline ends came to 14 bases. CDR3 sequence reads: CASKLRGGTGELFF. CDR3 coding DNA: TGTGCCAGCAAACTCAGGGGAGGGACCGGGGAGCTGTTTTTT. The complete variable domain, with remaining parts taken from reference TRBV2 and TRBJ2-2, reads EPEVTQTPSHQVTQMGQEVILRCVPISNHLYFYWYRQILGQKVEFLVSFYNNEISEKSEIFDDQFSVERPDGSNFTLKIRSTKLEDSAMYFCASKLRGGTGELFFGEGSRLTVL.